This entry is about one TCR beta chain. Its antigen remains undetermined. Per-base quality was not reported, and no clone a single base away is much larger than it. In the ViraFEST assay, PBMC were stimulated with viral peptide pools, and TCR sequencing was then used to find antigen-specific CD4+ T cell clonotypes based on their expansion. After around 10 days of culture, CD4+ T cells were isolated with the EasySep CD4+ T cell isolation kit. Two doses of either the BNT162b2 or the mRNA-1273 mRNA SARS-CoV-2 vaccine were administered to participants. None of the healthy vaccine recipients had a prior SARS-CoV-2 infection, which was confirmed by nucleocapsid antibody tests that came back negative both before and after vaccination. Each well held 1.5 million to 2 million PBMC cultured in IMDM containing around 5% human AB serum, 8 to 10 IU/ml IL-2 and gentamicin, along with around 11 ug/ml peptides. Half of the culture medium was replaced with fresh IL-2-containing medium on days 3 and 7. Unless noted otherwise, every peptide stimulation condition was cultured in triplicate wells. Using Ficoll-Paque Plus gradient centrifugation, PBMC were separated from whole blood and then either used fresh or cryopreserved at -140C. The overlapping peptide pools covered the spike proteins of SARS-CoV-2 as well as those of the common cold coronaviruses HCoV-NL63, HCoV-OC43 and HCoV-229E. Genomic DNA was extracted from cultured CD4+ T cells with the QIAamp micro DNA kit.

The CDR3 goes from the cysteine to the phenylalanine over 16 residues. Only the CDR3 part of the read is kept: 48 bases, read in frame from the first base. The germline V gene provides CDR1 SGDLS and CDR2 YYNGEE. Germline trimming: 3 bases from V, 6 bases from J; junction bases outside gene matches: 5. The data originate from a study of vaccination effects on CD4 cells after COVID-19 (dated by TCRdb to the early 2020s). Some background on the complete study: Post-vaccine samples across the study were collected a median of 72 days after the second dose, with a range of 14 to 241. The full study included some 10 COVID-19 convalescent patients and a few SARS-CoV-2-naive healthy vaccine recipients. Cultures from other donors in the study were sequenced with the Oncomine TCR Beta short-read assay on an Illumina iSeq 100. SARS-CoV-2 spike-specific CD4+ TCR repertoires were compared before and after mRNA vaccination in COVID-19 convalescent patients and in infection-naive vaccine recipients.

Receptor amplification or capture employed the immunoSEQ multiplex PCR assay. TCR beta CDR3 sequencing was performed on DNA from the cultured, isolated CD4+ T cells. The authors processed their data as follows. Non-productive TCR sequences were discarded, and reads were trimmed to the CDR3 region, with only CDR3s of 7 or more amino acids retained. The MANAFEST web app was used to pick out antigen-specific clonotypes by comparing their expansion in peptide wells with that in reference cultures. To be called positive, a clone needed expansion at FDR<0.05 compared with the reference and with all other wells, an odds ratio greater than 5, and a frequency greater than 0.1% in two replicate wells. Clonotypes significantly expanded in SARS-CoV-2 spike wells and in at least one common cold coronavirus spike condition were defined as cross-reactive. Using the stringdist R package, CDR3 similarity was measured by Levenshtein distance, and unrooted trees were constructed with ape in R 3.6.1. Drawn from immuneACCESS, this table holds only the in-frame rearrangements with V and J called that TCRdb kept. Clones are partly lost; checked studies trace under half to an unresolved V gene and leave the rest unexplained. The DNA gave D and trimming, while V, J and clone size come from that table. This sample lists about 60,000 clones; roughly 78% were detected once. Of the sample, just under 2% falls within the top ten clones.

The research as a whole found: In healthy vaccine recipients, vaccine-induced clones were almost all SARS-CoV-2 mono-reactive, with only 1 of 255 cross-reactive with common cold coronaviruses. Clones induced by infection and clones induced by vaccination both contracted markedly at late timepoints after vaccination, which fits with T cell responses waning over time. Limitations of the study were the small number of convalescent patients and the absence of early post-infection timepoints.

The source of this sequence is a human donor who received a COVID-19 vaccine. The specimen comprised CD4+ T cells from PBMCs cultured with HCoV-OC43 spike peptides, sampled after COVID-19 vaccination. In the paper's terms, the cell subset or site label means: HCoV-OC43 spike overlapping peptide pool stimulation. The V and J genes are TRBV9 and TRBJ2-3, with TRBD2 identical over 15 junction bases. This receptor has the CDR3 CASSAGTSGGWDTQYF. The nucleotides are TGTGCCAGCAGCGCCGGGACTAGCGGGGGGTGGGATACGCAGTATTTT.